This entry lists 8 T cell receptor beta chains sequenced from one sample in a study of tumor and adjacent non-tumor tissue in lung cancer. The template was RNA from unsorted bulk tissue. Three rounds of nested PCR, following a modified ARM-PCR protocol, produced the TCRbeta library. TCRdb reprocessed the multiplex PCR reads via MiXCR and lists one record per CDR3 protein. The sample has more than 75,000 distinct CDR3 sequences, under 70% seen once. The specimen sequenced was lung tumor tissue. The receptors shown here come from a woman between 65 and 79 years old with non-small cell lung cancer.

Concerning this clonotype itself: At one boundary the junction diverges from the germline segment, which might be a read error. For the CDR3, the DNA is TGTTCCAGCAGCCGTCCCCCGAACACTGAAGCTTTCTTT. It is translated as CSSSRPPNTEAFF. The chain recombines TRBV5-8 with TRBJ1-1; D call uncertain. CDR1 and CDR2 (germline): SGHTS, YDEGEE. The CDR3 loop spans 13 amino acids.

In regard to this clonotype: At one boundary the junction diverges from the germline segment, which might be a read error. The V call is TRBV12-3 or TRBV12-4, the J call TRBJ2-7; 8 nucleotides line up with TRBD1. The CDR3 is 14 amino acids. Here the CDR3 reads CANKPTDRAYEQYF. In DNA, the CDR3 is TGCGCCAACAAACCAACGGACAGGGCTTACGAGCAGTACTTC.

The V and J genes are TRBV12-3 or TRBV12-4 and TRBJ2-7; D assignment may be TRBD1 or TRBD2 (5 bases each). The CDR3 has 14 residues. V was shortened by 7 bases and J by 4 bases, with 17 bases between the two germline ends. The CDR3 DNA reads TGTGCCAGCAAACCAACGAACGGGGCTTACGAGCAGTACTTC. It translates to CASKPTNGAYEQYF.

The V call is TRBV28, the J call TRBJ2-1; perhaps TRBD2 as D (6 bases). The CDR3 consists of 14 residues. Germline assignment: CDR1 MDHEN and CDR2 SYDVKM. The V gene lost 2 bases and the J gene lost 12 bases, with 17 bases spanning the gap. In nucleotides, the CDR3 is TGTGCCAGCAGTTTAACGGGAGCCTTAAAATCGCAGTTCTTC. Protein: CASSLTGALKSQFF.

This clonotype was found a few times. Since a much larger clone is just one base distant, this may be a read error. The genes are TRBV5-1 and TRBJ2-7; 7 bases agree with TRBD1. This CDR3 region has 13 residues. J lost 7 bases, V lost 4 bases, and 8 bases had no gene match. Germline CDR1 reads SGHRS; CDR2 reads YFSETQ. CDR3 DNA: TGCGCCAGCAGCGGGACAGTCTCCTTGGAGCAGTACTTC. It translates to CASSGTVSLEQYF.

Here the CDR3 DNA reads TGTGCCAGCAGTACCCGGATAGGGACCTACGAGCAGTACTTC. Translated, it gives CASSTRIGTYEQYF. This chain joins TRBV12-3 or TRBV12-4 and TRBJ2-7; D call uncertain. The CDR3 consists of 14 residues. Deletions cut 5 bases from V and 2 bases from J, with 13 bases between.

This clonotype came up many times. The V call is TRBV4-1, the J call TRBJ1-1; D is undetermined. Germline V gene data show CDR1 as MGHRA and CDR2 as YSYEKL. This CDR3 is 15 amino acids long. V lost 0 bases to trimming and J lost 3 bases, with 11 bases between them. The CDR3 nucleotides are TGCGCCAGCAGCCAAGAGCCCTCGCCGGACACTGAAGCTTTCTTT. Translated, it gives CASSQEPSPDTEAFF.

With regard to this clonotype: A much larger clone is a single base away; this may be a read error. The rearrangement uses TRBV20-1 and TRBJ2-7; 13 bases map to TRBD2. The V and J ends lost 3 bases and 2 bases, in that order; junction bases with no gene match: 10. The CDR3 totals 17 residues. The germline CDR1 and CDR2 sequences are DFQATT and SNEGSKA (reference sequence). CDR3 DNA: TGCAGTGCTAGCGGGGGACTAGCGGGGTTGCTAACCTACGAGCAGTACTTC. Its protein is CSASGGLAGLLTYEQYF.